The T cell receptor beta chain under discussion was sequenced for a study of blood T cell repertoires in COVID-19 (dated by TCRdb to the early 2020s). Looking at the study overall: Samples from collaborators originated in the United States, Italy and Spain and spanned both the acute and convalescent phases of COVID-19. The material from the prospective study consisted of cDNA or gDNA derived from T cells, B-cell-depleted T cells, or PBMCs. Subjects who had been exposed to COVID-19, were actively infected with it, or had recovered from it provided the deeply sampled blood TCRbeta repertoires that made up the dataset. The repertoires were made available in a free public database intended to serve as a resource for research on the immune response to SARS-CoV-2. The samples were drawn from the first 160 participants of the ongoing ImmuneRACE study and from about 1,200 subjects provided by 6 global collaborators. Sample metadata almost always included a de-identified subject ID, COVID-19 status, age in years and sex. Where available, HLA class I and class II types were taken from metadata supplied by the sample provider and were not determined by assay-based typing. General conclusions and limits of the study: The amount of clinical and demographic metadata varied by source and participant and was provided uncurated.

Reading the germline V gene gives CDR1 SGHTA and CDR2 FQGNSA. A distance of 16 bases separates the germline ends of V and J, which lose 5 bases and 6 bases respectively. The CDR3 holds 15 amino acids from the cysteine to the phenylalanine. CDR3 DNA only is kept here, 45 bases in frame from base 1. TCRbeta CDR3 regions were amplified from genomic DNA using the immunoSEQ Assay, a bias-controlled multiplex PCR. In the authors' own workflow: Within the assay, amplification of reference gene primers was used to estimate how many nucleated cells each sample contained. Sequence reads were collapsed and filtered to measure the absolute abundance of every unique TCRbeta CDR3 rearrangement. For each sample, productive Simpson clonality was calculated as the square root of Simpson's diversity index across productive rearrangements. TCRdb holds this immuneACCESS table with in-frame rearrangements only. Some clones are missing; in checked studies, unresolved V genes explain under half, and the rest has no known cause. That table furnishes V, J and clone size, whereas the DNA furnished D and trimming. This sample has about 130,000 clones in its table, and 75% to 90% of those were observed once. 4.3% of the sample lies in the top ten.

Concerning this clone itself: Its specific antigen is unknown. No base quality values were provided; no much bigger clone lies one nucleotide off.

Collaborating institutions collected whole blood in K2EDTA tubes following their own protocols. For TCRbeta analysis, collaborators shipped samples in one of three forms: frozen whole blood, isolated PBMCs, or DNA extracted from either of those sample types. The chain is made from TRBV7-2 and TRBJ1-4; perhaps TRBD1 is the D gene, with 6 bases matching. This TCR was sampled from a human donor in a cohort sampled during active COVID-19. Material for sequencing was peripheral blood. The CDR3 reads CASSPRGGRDEKLFF. DNA sequence: TGTGCCAGCAGCCCCCGCGGGGGGCGGGATGAAAAACTGTTTTTT. Where the CDR3 stops, the reference TRBV7-2 and TRBJ1-4 genes take over; the full variable domain is GAGVSQSPSNKVTEKGKDVELRCDPISGHTALYWYRQSLGQGLEFLIYFQGNSAPDKSGLPSDRFSAERTGGSVSTLTIQRTQQEDSAVYLCASSPRGGRDEKLFFGSGTQLSVL.